This T cell receptor (beta chain) was retrieved from a study of blood T cell repertoires in acute mononucleosis (dated by TCRdb to the early 2020s). A note on the overall study: Acute-phase samples were taken within 2 weeks of symptom onset, representing the primary response. In the acute phase, YVL-BR-specific cells accounted for a mean of roughly 2% of blood CD8 T cells, and GLC-BM-specific cells for a mean of about 1.1%. The mean EBV load in blood was approximately 4 log10 genome copies per million B cells during acute infection, compared with 2.5 to 3 at convalescence.

What this sample's time point label stands for: acute infectious mononucleosis, at clinical presentation within 2 weeks of symptom onset (visit 1). Over the course of primary infection, this study followed CD8 T cell responses against two immunodominant EBV epitopes, BRLF1 109 (YVL-BR) and BMLF1 280 (GLC-BM). A positive serum heterophile antibody test and EBV viral capsid antigen-specific IgM indicated primary EBV infection. Magnetic positive selection (MACS) was first used to enrich total CD8 T cells from PBMCs. A FACSAria III was used to sort live CD3+ CD8+ tetramer+ cells to over 90% purity. A PE-conjugated tetramer loaded with the BRLF1 109-117 peptide was used to sort the cells. After tetramer sorting, TCR repertoires of EBV epitope-specific CD8 T cells were deep-sequenced directly ex vivo at acute infection and at convalescence. The donors were a few individuals between about 18 and 29 years old who had clinical acute infectious mononucleosis along with laboratory evidence of primary EBV infection. Heparinized peripheral blood was drawn at clinical presentation with mononucleosis symptoms and was drawn again about 6 months later. PBMCs were isolated by Ficoll-Paque density gradient centrifugation.

For TCR profiling, total RNA from at least 10,000 sorted tetramer+ CD8 T cells was reverse transcribed into cDNA. CDR3 regions were PCR-amplified with primers annealing to V and J regions, and unique molecular identifiers were added to track templates. Profiling of the TCRalpha and TCRbeta chains was done on the immunoSEQ platform, including the sequencing and error-correction standards of that platform. Processing in the source paper ran as follows. Clonal copy numbers were corrected for sequencing and PCR errors, and CDR3s were defined per IMGT conventions. Only productive rearrangements were analyzed, using immunoSEQ Analyzer versions 2.0 and 3.0, with gene-pairing frequencies processed further in Microsoft Excel. V-J pairings were visualized as Circos plots, and CDR3 motifs were found with MEME plus a custom motifSearch program. The probability of generation of TCR sequences was calculated using the OLGA algorithm. A clonotype seen at both visits was called persistent, a clonotype seen only at the acute visit was called nonpersistent, and a clonotype seen only at convalescence was called de novo. A public TCR was defined as an amino acid clonotype used by more than one donor. TCRdb holds this immuneACCESS table with in-frame rearrangements only. Some clones are missing; in checked studies, unresolved V genes explain under half, and the rest has no known cause. The DNA gave D and trimming, while V, J and clone size come from that table. Across this sample there are about 7,400 clones, with under 30% seen only once. The top ten clones comprise 25% to 30% of the sample.

What the work shows at the level of the full study, not this receptor alone: In TCR repertoire selection for BRLF1 (YVL-BR), TCRalpha CDR3 motifs took on a dominant role, whereas TCRbeta played only a minimal one. The low acute-to-convalescent clonotype overlap might be partly explained by sampling error, because only a fraction of each donor's blood was analyzed. With just three donors in the cohort, the group averages were based on very few individuals. Persistence into convalescence was observed for only about 8.4% of unique acute clonotypes, yet most of the response was made up by these persisting clonotypes, and the remaining acute clonotypes were seemingly replaced by new diverse de novo clonotypes.

Taken from cysteine to phenylalanine, the CDR3 has 14 residues. Just the 42-base CDR3 DNA is kept, in frame starting at base 1. V is clipped by 5 bases and J by 2 bases, and the sequence between their germline boundaries is 12 bases long. From a lookup of the germline V gene (reference sequence), CDR1 and CDR2 are MNHEY and SMNVEV. The sample holds a few counts of this clone. No much larger clone exists at a distance of one base, and base qualities are not known. This clonotype was obtained from a woman aged 18-29 years with infectious mononucleosis caused by EBV. This specimen was EBV YVL epitope tetramer+ CD8+ T cells sorted from PBMCs, taken during acute infectious mononucleosis. In light of the paper, this sample's cell subset or site label describes: CD8 T cells binding a tetramer with EBV BRLF1 109-117 peptide (YVL-BR). This sequence uses TRBV27 and TRBJ1-2, with an unclear D gene assignment. CDR3 region: CASSDTGLNYGYTF. At the DNA level, the sequence is TGTGCCAGCAGTGATACCGGGCTAAACTATGGCTACACCTTC.